A selection of T cell receptor beta chains follows, all from one sample in a study of OX40 agonist ivuxolimab in advanced cancers. Method: immunoSEQ multiplex PCR; TCRdb's copy keeps in-frame clones and lacks some. The repertoire holds some 86,000 clones, roughly 94% seen once, with 9.5% to 10% in the top ten. Sequenced material: CD4+ or CD8+ T cells sorted from blood, taken in a trial of the OX40 agonist ivuxolimab. The receptors were gathered from an adult with an advanced solid tumor such as melanoma, head and neck, liver or kidney cancer. The CDR3 runs from the conserved cysteine through the conserved F or W. Fields, in order: J gene, V gene, D gene, clone size, CDR3 length, CDR3 protein, CDR3 DNA. A D gene is named only where the DNA matches it firmly. Clone size is shown for a subset of rows, as once, few, many or a class of expanded clone.

>TRBJ2-1|TRBV4-1|TRBD2|.|16
CASTILLSGDYNEQFF
TGCGCCAGCACTATCCTACTTAGCGGGGATTACAATGAGCAGTTCTTC
>TRBJ2-7|TRBV29-1|TRBD1|.|15
CSVEERTGMPTEQYF
TGCAGCGTTGAAGAACGGACAGGGATGCCGACCGAGCAGTACTTC
>TRBJ2-3|TRBV7-3|TRBD2|.|16
CASSPLSGGATDTQYF
TGTGCCAGCAGCCCCCTTAGCGGGGGGGCAACAGATACGCAGTATTTT
>TRBJ2-1|TRBV27|.|.|14
CASSSKTGYNEQFF
TGTGCCAGCAGTTCGAAGACCGGGTACAATGAGCAGTTCTTC
>TRBJ2-7|TRBV5-4|.|.|13
CASSLNRAYEQYF
TGTGCCAGCAGCTTGAACCGGGCCTACGAGCAGTACTTC
>TRBJ2-2|TRBV4-1|.|.|14
CASSPDRYTGELFF
TGCGCCAGCAGCCCAGACAGATACACCGGGGAGCTGTTTTTT
>TRBJ2-7|TRBV19|TRBD1|.|14
CASRPGQGQGEQYF
TGTGCCAGTAGGCCCGGACAGGGGCAGGGGGAGCAGTACTTC
>TRBJ2-7|TRBV19|.|once|15
CASSVKGSHSYEQYF
TGTGCCAGTAGCGTGAAGGGATCCCATTCCTACGAGCAGTACTTC
>TRBJ2-1|TRBV27|.|.|13
CASSLFSYNEQFF
TGTGCCAGCAGTTTATTCTCCTACAATGAGCAGTTCTTC
>TRBJ2-7|TRBV28|.|.|13
CASSLPDHYEQYF
TGTGCCAGCAGTTTACCGGATCACTACGAGCAGTACTTC
>TRBJ2-7|TRBV7-2|.|.|14
CASSLGGYPYEQYF
TGTGCCAGCAGCTTAGGAGGGTACCCCTACGAGCAGTACTTC
>TRBJ2-2|TRBV19|TRBD1|.|14
CASIRDSNTGELFF
TGTGCCAGTATTCGGGACAGCAACACCGGGGAGCTGTTTTTT
>TRBJ1-1|TRBV19|.|.|15
CASSQHRAPNTEAFF
TGTGCCAGTAGCCAACACAGGGCCCCCAACACTGAAGCTTTCTTT
>TRBJ1-2|TRBV28|.|.|13
CASSKGVNYGYTF
TGTGCCAGCAGCAAAGGGGTAAACTATGGCTACACCTTC
>TRBJ2-2|TRBV4-1|TRBD1|once|16
CASSQEQGAHTGELFF
TGCGCCAGCAGCCAAGAGCAGGGGGCCCACACCGGGGAGCTGTTTTTT
>TRBJ1-3|TRBV10-1|.|.|15
CASRDDRDPGNTIYF
TGCGCCAGCAGAGATGACAGAGACCCTGGAAACACCATATATTTT